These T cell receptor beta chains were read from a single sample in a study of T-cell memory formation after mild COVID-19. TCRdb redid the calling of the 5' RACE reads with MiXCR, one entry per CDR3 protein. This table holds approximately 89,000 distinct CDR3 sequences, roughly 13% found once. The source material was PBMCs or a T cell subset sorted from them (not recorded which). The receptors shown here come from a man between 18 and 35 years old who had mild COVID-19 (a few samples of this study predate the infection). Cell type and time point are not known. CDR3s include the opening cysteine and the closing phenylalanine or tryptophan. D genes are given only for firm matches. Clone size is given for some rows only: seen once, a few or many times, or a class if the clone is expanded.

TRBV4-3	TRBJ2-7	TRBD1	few	CASSPSGTGIGQYF	TGCGCCAGCAGCCCGTCGGGGACAGGGATCGGGCAGTACTTC
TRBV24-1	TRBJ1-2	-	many	CATSVDRAYGYTF	TGTGCCACCAGTGTAGACAGAGCCTATGGCTACACCTTC
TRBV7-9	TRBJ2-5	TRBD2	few	CASSLFASGQETQYF	TGTGCCAGCAGCTTATTCGCTAGCGGGCAAGAGACCCAGTACTTC
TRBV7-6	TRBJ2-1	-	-	CASTLAGDYNEQFF	TGTGCCAGCACCCTAGCCGGGGACTACAATGAGCAGTTCTTC
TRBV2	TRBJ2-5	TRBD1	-	CATGGETQYF	TGTGCCACAGGGGGAGAGACCCAGTACTTC
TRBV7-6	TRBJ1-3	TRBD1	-	CASSVGQGNTIYF	TGTGCCAGCAGCGTGGGACAGGGGAACACCATATATTTT
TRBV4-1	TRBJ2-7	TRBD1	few	CASSHGQDYEQYF	TGCGCCAGCAGCCACGGACAGGACTACGAGCAGTACTTC
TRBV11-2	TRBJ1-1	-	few	CASSGGGNTEAFF	TGTGCCAGCAGCGGGGGCGGGAACACTGAAGCTTTCTTT
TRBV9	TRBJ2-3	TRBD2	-	CASNGGGTDTQYF	TGTGCCAGCAATGGGGGGGGCACAGATACGCAGTATTTT
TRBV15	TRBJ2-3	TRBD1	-	CATSRLQGRTQYF	TGTGCCACCAGCAGATTACAGGGGAGAACGCAGTATTTT
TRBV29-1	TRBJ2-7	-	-	CSIRASYEQYF	TGCAGCATCAGGGCCTCCTACGAGCAGTACTTC
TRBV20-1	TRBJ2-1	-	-	CSASPPGEQFF	TGCAGTGCTAGTCCCCCGGGAGAGCAGTTCTTC
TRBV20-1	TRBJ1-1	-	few	CSARDFRSEETEAFF	TGCAGTGCTAGAGATTTCAGGTCAGAAGAGACTGAAGCTTTCTTT
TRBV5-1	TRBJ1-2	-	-	CASSLAVGYGYTF	TGCGCCAGCAGCTTGGCCGTAGGGTATGGCTACACCTTC
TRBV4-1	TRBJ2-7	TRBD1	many	CASSQIGQALEQYF	TGCGCCAGCAGCCAAATTGGACAGGCGCTCGAGCAGTACTTC
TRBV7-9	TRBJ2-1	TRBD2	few	CASSLSTSGGAHNEQFF	TGTGCCAGCAGCTTATCAACTAGCGGGGGGGCCCACAATGAGCAGTTCTTC
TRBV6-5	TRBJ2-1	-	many	CASSYFGGWGEQFF	TGTGCCAGCAGTTACTTTGGCGGGTGGGGTGAGCAGTTCTTC
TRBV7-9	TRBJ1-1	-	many	CASSPGLNTEAFF	TGTGCCAGCAGCCCGGGACTGAACACTGAAGCTTTCTTT
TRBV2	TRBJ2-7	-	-	CASSERGPTYEQYF	TGTGCCAGCAGTGAGCGGGGCCCGACCTACGAGCAGTACTTC
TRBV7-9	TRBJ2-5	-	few	CASSLAGGRETQYF	TGTGCCAGCAGCTTAGCGGGGGGCAGAGAGACCCAGTACTTC